The 30 T cell receptor beta chains listed next were all sequenced from one sample in a study of cytomegalovirus exposure and HLA in healthy donors. Use of 60 Vbeta and 13 Jbeta primers characterized the PCR. Some clones are missing from TCRdb's copy, which holds only in-frame ones; the method was immunoSEQ multiplex PCR. The table has roughly 110,000 clones, roughly four fifths seen once. Sequencing was performed on PBMCs. These receptors were obtained from a man aged 55 to 69 in good health and CMV-seronegative.

The chain combines TRBV27 with TRBJ1-6; D not certain. Trimming cost V 2 bases and J 0 bases, with 5 bases left between them. The CDR3 loop spans 15 amino acids. The V gene's germline CDR1 is MNHEY and CDR2 SMNVEV (reference sequence). CDR3 DNA sequence: TGTGCCAGCAGTTTAAGGAGCTCCTATAATTCACCCCTCCACTTT. Its protein is CASSLRSSYNSPLHF.

This chain uses TRBV18 with TRBJ2-7; 9 bases match TRBD1. Per germline, CDR1 KGHSH and CDR2 LQKENI. V was clipped by 5 bases and J by 1 base; unmatched bases: 6. The CDR3 runs to 15 residues. The CDR3 bases are TGTGCCAGCTCAACCGGGACAGGGCTATCCTACGAGCAGTACGTC. Amino acids: CASSTGTGLSYEQYV.

V usage is TRBV7-6 and J usage is TRBJ1-1; D possibly corresponds to TRBD1 (5 bases). V was trimmed by 5 bases and J by 2 bases, leaving 21 bases between them. This CDR3 is 17 amino acids long. Per germline, CDR1 SGHVS and CDR2 FNYEAQ. The chain's CDR3 is CASSPRLGETVNTEAFF. The CDR3 DNA sequence: TGTGCCAGCAGCCCCAGACTAGGGGAGACAGTAAACACTGAAGCTTTCTTT.

This clone was observed a single time. The rearrangement links TRBV19 to TRBJ1-1; a possible D gene is TRBD1 (6 bases). Germline V gene data show CDR1 as LNHDA and CDR2 as SQIVND (reference sequence). The CDR3 contains 12 residues. The V end lost 4 bases, the J end lost 7 bases, and 10 bases lay between the germline ends. The CDR3 here is CASSKQGFEAFF. In nucleotides, the CDR3 is TGTGCCAGTAGTAAACAGGGATTTGAAGCTTTCTTT.

There are a few counts of this clone. The chain employs TRBV10-3 and TRBJ1-2; weak D call: TRBD1 (5 bases). Deletions cut 7 bases from V and 4 bases from J, with 16 bases between. CDR1 and CDR2 from the germline V gene are ENHRY and SYGVKD. This CDR3 has 14 amino acids. The CDR3 loop reads CAITGGSRGYGYTF. The DNA for the CDR3 is TGTGCCATCACCGGGGGATCCCGGGGCTATGGCTACACCTTC.

This clone was observed once. V gene TRBV9 combines with J gene TRBJ2-3; D is uncertain. The CDR3 runs to 16 residues. With 3 bases removed from V and 1 base from J, the gap between germline ends came to 15 bases. From germline, CDR1 is SGDLS and CDR2 YYNGEE. DNA for the CDR3: TGTGCCAGCAGCGCAACCGGGTCCTCGGGCACAGATACGCAGTATTTT. Its protein product is CASSATGSSGTDTQYF.

V gene TRBV6-5 combines with J gene TRBJ2-1; 7 bases are a match to TRBD1. The V gene end was trimmed by 4 bases and the J gene end by 1 base; junction bases not matched to a gene: 4. In germline, CDR1 is MNHEY, CDR2 SVGAGI. There are 15 residues in the CDR3. CDR3 in amino acids: CASSWNRGSYNEQFF. The DNA for the CDR3 is TGTGCCAGCAGTTGGAACAGGGGTTCCTACAATGAGCAGTTCTTC.

This chain uses TRBV7-3 with TRBJ2-3; 8 bases map to TRBD2. Per germline, CDR1 SGHTA and CDR2 FQGTGA. This CDR3 comprises 15 residues. Trimming at V came to 4 bases and at J to 6 bases, leaving 9 bases not matched to a gene. The CDR3 DNA reads as TGTGCCAGCAGCTCCCAGGGACGACTAGCGGATACGCAGTATTTT. This sequence encodes CASSSQGRLADTQYF.

V and J are TRBV6-1 and TRBJ1-2; 8 bases align to TRBD1. Germline V gives CDR1 MNHNS, CDR2 SASEGT. The CDR3 sequence is 16 residues long. Unmatched junction bases numbered 7, after V lost 0 bases and J lost 4 bases. The CDR3 DNA follows: TGTGCCAGCAGTGAAGCGGGGCAGGGGGCCTCCTATGGCTACACCTTC. It is translated as CASSEAGQGASYGYTF.

The V call is TRBV7-9, the J call TRBJ1-2, with D unclear. The CDR3 covers 15 residues. Germline V gene lookup returns CDR1 SEHNR and CDR2 FQNEAQ (reference sequence). The germline V and J ends were trimmed by 3 bases and 3 bases, with 14 bases remaining between them. CDR3 sequence (DNA): TGTGCCAGCAGCTTGAGTACGGGAGGTTACTATGGCTACACCTTC. It specifies CASSLSTGGYYGYTF.

The chain employs TRBV6-5 and TRBJ2-3; perhaps TRBD2 as D (5 bases). CDR3 length equals 16 residues. Trimming pared 0 bases from V and 6 bases from J, leaving 16 bases between. The germline V gene encodes CDR1 MNHEY and CDR2 SVGAGI. This CDR3 reads CASSYSRGSWSDTQYF. The CDR3 nucleotides are TGTGCCAGCAGTTACTCGAGAGGGAGCTGGTCGGATACGCAGTATTTT.

J is TRBJ2-7 and V is TRBV4-3; 8 bases agree with TRBD2. CDR1 and CDR2 from the germline V gene are LGHNA and YSLEER. The CDR3 covers 14 residues. V lost 3 bases to trimming and J lost 4 bases; unmatched junction nucleotides: 5. The CDR3 reads CASSQERGRYEQYF. As DNA, the CDR3 is TGCGCCAGCAGCCAGGAGCGGGGGCGATACGAGCAGTACTTC.

V gene TRBV6-1 combines with J gene TRBJ2-1; 10 nucleotides align to TRBD1. Losses at the gene ends were 4 bases for V and 0 bases for J; bases not matched to a gene: 0. CDR3 length: 15 residues. Germline loops: CDR1 MNHNS, CDR2 SASEGT. The CDR3 nucleotides are TGTGCCAGCAGTGGGGACAGGGGCTCCTACAATGAGCAGTTCTTC. The encoded protein is CASSGDRGSYNEQFF.

J is TRBJ2-2 and V is TRBV6-5; 7 nucleotides agree with TRBD1. Germline V gene data show CDR1 as MNHEY and CDR2 as SVGAGI. V gave up 6 bases and J gave up 6 bases; unmatched junction bases: 10. The CDR3 totals 15 residues. This CDR3 is CASRRQGIVAGELFF. CDR3 DNA sequence: TGTGCCAGCAGAAGACAGGGAATCGTAGCCGGGGAGCTGTTTTTT.

The chain uses TRBV2 and TRBJ2-3; the match to TRBD2 covers 8 bases. With 6 bases clipped from V and 1 base from J, the junction kept 6 bases outside the gene matches. This CDR3 is built from 15 residues. CDR1 is SNHLY, CDR2 FYNNEI, per germline. As DNA, the CDR3 is TGTGCCAGCAGGCTACTAGCGGTGGGCACAGATACGCAGTATTTT. Translated: CASRLLAVGTDTQYF.

This chain connects TRBV7-6 to TRBJ1-2; perhaps TRBD1 as D (6 bases). Trimming took off 2 bases at V and 8 bases at J, with 12 bases between the two ends. Germline values: CDR1 SGHVS, CDR2 FNYEAQ. The CDR3 runs to 13 residues. In DNA form, the CDR3 reads TGTGCCAGCAGCTTACGTCAGGGGTCCGGCTACACCTTC. Protein product: CASSLRQGSGYTF.

The V and J genes are TRBV25-1 and TRBJ2-1; 7 bases agree with TRBD1. CDR1 is MGHDK and CDR2 is SYGVNS in the germline V gene. The CDR3 spans 15 residues. The V gene end was trimmed by 1 base and the J gene end by 4 bases; junction bases not matched to a gene: 4. This chain's CDR3 is CASSESPTGYNEQFF. CDR3 DNA sequence: TGTGCCAGCAGTGAATCCCCGACAGGGTACAATGAGCAGTTCTTC.

The rearrangement links TRBV15 to TRBJ1-5, with D uncertain. Germline V gene lookup returns CDR1 LNHNV and CDR2 YYDKDF (reference sequence). The CDR3 runs to 13 residues. V shed 1 base and J shed 2 bases, with 3 bases lying between them. The CDR3 DNA is TGTGCCACCAGCAGAGGAGGCAATCAGCCCCAGCATTTT. Its translation is CATSRGGNQPQHF.

This chain joins TRBV5-1 and TRBJ2-7; 9 bases agree with TRBD2. Trimming cost V 2 bases and J 4 bases; bases outside gene matches: 4. The length of the CDR3 is 14 residues. The germline V gene has CDR1 SGHRS and CDR2 YFSETQ. The CDR3 reads CASSFLAGSYEQYF. CDR3 bases: TGCGCCAGCAGCTTCCTAGCGGGGTCGTACGAGCAGTACTTC. The full variable domain, in which reference TRBV5-1 and TRBJ2-7 provide the parts outside the CDR3, is KAGVTQTPRYLIKTRGQQVTLSCSPISGHRSVSWYQQTPGQGLQFLFEYFSETQRNKGNFPGRFSGRQFSNSRSEMNVSTLELGDSALYLCASSFLAGSYEQYFGPGTRLTVT.

The chain links TRBV7-8 to TRBJ2-1, with D perhaps matching TRBD2 (6 bases). The germline gives CDR1 SGHVS, CDR2 FQNEAQ. This CDR3 region has 14 residues. V lost 3 bases and J 6 bases, leaving 12 bases between the germline ends. The CDR3 DNA follows: TGTGCCAGCAGCTTTTATCGGACTACCAATGAGCAGTTCTTC. This codes for CASSFYRTTNEQFF.

In its sample, this clone was seen a few times. The V gene is TRBV7-9, the J gene TRBJ1-2, with 8 bases matching TRBD1. The length of the CDR3 is 14 residues. The V segment lost 3 bases and the J segment 3 bases; nucleotides outside the gene matches: 3. CDR1 is SEHNR, CDR2 FQNEAQ, per germline (reference sequence). The CDR3 is CASSLQGADYGYTF. As DNA, the CDR3 is TGTGCCAGCAGCTTGCAGGGGGCCGACTATGGCTACACCTTC.

The CDR3, as DNA: TGCGCCAGCAGCCAAGATAGGACAGCCCGGGGCAATGAGCAGTTCTTC. Amino acids: CASSQDRTARGNEQFF. This chain joins TRBV4-1 and TRBJ2-1; the D gene is possibly TRBD1 (6 bases). V gave up 0 bases and J gave up 6 bases, with 15 bases separating them. Germline assignment: CDR1 MGHRA and CDR2 YSYEKL. This CDR3 region has 16 residues.

The rearrangement links TRBV5-6 to TRBJ2-3; a weak D match, TRBD1 (5 bases). This CDR3 region has 14 residues. Germline CDR1 SGHDT, CDR2 YYEEEE. Trimming shortened V by 1 base and J by 0 bases, and 6 bases separated the two germline ends. The CDR3 reads CASSLKGSTDTQYF. The CDR3, as DNA: TGTGCCAGCAGCTTGAAGGGGAGCACAGATACGCAGTATTTT.

The chain carries TRBV5-1 and TRBJ2-3; D perhaps matches TRBD1 (5 bases). Germline CDR1 reads SGHRS; CDR2 reads YFSETQ. The CDR3 spans 16 residues. With 4 bases removed from V and 2 bases from J, the gap between germline ends came to 17 bases. DNA of the CDR3: TGCGCCAGCAGCGGGCAGGGCGCTAACTACACAGATACGCAGTATTTT. It encodes CASSGQGANYTDTQYF.

V usage is TRBV6-5 and J usage is TRBJ2-3; 7 bases are shared with TRBD1. After removal of 6 bases from V and 6 bases from J, the junction contained 12 bases not matched to a gene. The germline CDR1 and CDR2 sequences are MNHEY and SVGAGI. CDR3 length equals 15 residues. This chain's CDR3 is CASSLTGAAQDTQYF. The CDR3 nucleotides are TGTGCCAGCAGCCTAACAGGGGCCGCACAGGATACGCAGTATTTT.

V and J are TRBV29-1 and TRBJ2-7, with TRBD1 matching 7 bases. The CDR3 length is 12 residues. Trimming took 4 bases from V and 6 from J; bases not matched to a gene: 6. CDR1 is SQVTM and CDR2 is ANQGSEA in the germline V gene. This CDR3 is CSVGAGGIEQYF. The DNA of the CDR3 is TGCAGCGTTGGGGCAGGGGGAATCGAGCAGTACTTC.

This clone was observed a handful of times. This chain connects TRBV5-4 to TRBJ2-1, with D tentatively TRBD1 (5 bases). The V gene lost 0 bases and the J gene lost 5 bases, with 9 bases spanning the gap. The length of the CDR3 is 14 residues. Germline V CDR1 and CDR2: SGHNT, YYREEE (reference sequence). CDR3 protein: CASSLGQKNNEQFF. The DNA for the CDR3 is TGTGCCAGCAGCTTGGGACAGAAAAACAATGAGCAGTTCTTC.

V gene TRBV19 combines with J gene TRBJ1-5; D is possibly TRBD1 (5 bases). The V gene lost 3 bases and the J gene lost 4 bases, with 13 bases spanning the gap. CDR1 is LNHDA, CDR2 SQIVND, per germline (reference sequence). This CDR3 spans 15 amino acids. The CDR3 reads CASSIRGEGNQPQHF. The CDR3 bases are TGTGCCAGTAGTATCCGAGGGGAGGGGAATCAGCCCCAGCATTTT.

Here the CDR3 DNA reads TGTGCCAGCAAGGGACAGGCGAACACTGAAGCTTTCTTT. This encodes CASKGQANTEAFF. This rearrangement joins TRBV6-4 to TRBJ1-1; 8 nucleotides agree with TRBD1. This CDR3 spans 13 amino acids. V was clipped by 7 bases and J by 1 base; unmatched bases: 2. Germline CDR1 is MRHNA and CDR2 is SNTAGT.

This clone was recorded a few times. The gene calls are TRBV5-1 and TRBJ2-1; 8 bases fit TRBD2. The germline gives CDR1 SGHRS, CDR2 YFSETQ. This CDR3 is 17 amino acids long. Trimming at V came to 0 bases and at J to 0 bases, leaving 5 bases not matched to a gene. The CDR3 nucleotides read TGCGCCAGCAGCTTGGTGTTAGCGGGGAGCTCCTACAATGAGCAGTTCTTC. As protein: CASSLVLAGSSYNEQFF.